These 13 T cell receptor beta chains were all obtained from the same sample, sequenced in a study of human T cells and chemical hapten exposure (dated by TCRdb to about 2021). Libraries were made using RACE. Sequencer: NextSeq 500. TCRdb's own reprocessing of the public reads used fastp at Q25 and MiXCR and kept productive beta chains. All rows with the same CDR3 protein become a single entry with the most common DNA and genes. The sample table holds some 340,000 distinct CDR3 sequences, of which approximately 6.3% were seen once. The ten most abundant clones make up about 8% of the sample. The sample's time point, from its label and the paper: patch test 1, 2 weeks after DPC sensitization. The treatment or condition label, as the study defines it: therapeutic diphenylcyclopropenone sensitization with weekly scalp DPC. Here the sequenced sample was whole blood, taken in connection with sensitization to the hapten diphenylcyclopropenone (DPC). These receptors all stem from a young woman with alopecia areata. Some clones in this sample may be carry-over from other donors' samples.

This clonotype was seen only a few times. This rearrangement joins TRBV5-6 to TRBJ2-1; the match to TRBD1 covers 7 bases. V shed 4 bases, J shed 9 bases, and the junction held 10 bases outside the gene matches. Germline V CDR1 and CDR2: SGHDT, YYEEEE. The CDR3 has 14 residues. CDR3: CASSLGDSRFEQFF. As DNA, the CDR3 is TGTGCCAGCAGCCTGGGGGACAGCCGTTTTGAGCAGTTCTTC.

This clonotype was detected a few times. Germline is not matched at one junction end, which may reflect a read error. The chain links TRBV29-1 to TRBJ2-5, with D perhaps matching TRBD2 (5 bases). CDR3 length: 14 amino acids. The germline V gene encodes CDR1 SQVTM and CDR2 ANQGSEA. The CDR3 protein is CSVESMGDQETQYF. In DNA form, the CDR3 reads TGCAGCGTTGAATCTATGGGAGACCAGGAGACCCAGTACTTC.

This clonotype was seen more than once but under ten times. The chain uses TRBV7-2 and TRBJ1-4; 9 nucleotides agree with TRBD1. The CDR3 totals 14 residues. Trimming took 5 bases from V and 7 from J; bases not matched to a gene: 5. The germline V gene has CDR1 SGHTA and CDR2 FQGNSA. CDR3 protein: CASSLTGGFEKLFF. The CDR3 nucleotides read TGTGCCAGCAGCCTGACAGGGGGTTTTGAAAAACTGTTTTTT.

The rearrangement joins TRBV24-1 to TRBJ2-5; tentative D call: TRBD1 (5 bases). Trimming cost V 2 bases and J 4 bases, with 7 bases left between them. The CDR3 loop spans 13 amino acids. Germline-derived CDR1 and CDR2 are KGHDR and SFDVKD. The CDR3 reads CATSDSGIETQYF. The CDR3 region has the DNA TGTGCCACCAGTGATTCAGGGATAGAGACCCAGTACTTC.

Ten or more counts support this clonotype. The chain employs TRBV6-5 and TRBJ1-2, with 7 positions matching TRBD1. CDR1 and CDR2 (germline): MNHEY, SVGAGI. Germline trimming cut 6 bases from V and 5 bases from J; bases unmatched to any gene: 12. CDR3 size: 15 residues. CDR3 DNA sequence: TGTGCCAGCAGGCAAAACGGGGACAGCCTATATGGCTACACCTTC. Its protein product is CASRQNGDSLYGYTF.

This clonotype was observed many times. The chain carries TRBV5-1 and TRBJ2-5; the match to TRBD2 covers 7 bases. The V and J ends lost 2 bases and 0 bases, in that order; junction bases with no gene match: 4. The CDR3 loop spans 15 amino acids. The germline gives CDR1 SGHRS, CDR2 YFSETQ. CDR3 sequence: CASSLAGPHQETQYF. The CDR3 coding sequence is TGCGCCAGCAGCTTAGCGGGGCCACACCAAGAGACCCAGTACTTC. The full variable domain, with the rest looked up from reference TRBV5-1 and TRBJ2-5, is KAGVTQTPRYLIKTRGQQVTLSCSPISGHRSVSWYQQTPGQGLQFLFEYFSETQRNKGNFPGRFSGRQFSNSRSEMNVSTLELGDSALYLCASSLAGPHQETQYFGPGTRLLVL.

This clonotype was recorded a few times. J is TRBJ1-2 and V is TRBV7-3; D gene unclear. Trimming pared 2 bases from V and 6 bases from J, leaving 4 bases between. The length of the CDR3 is 11 residues. The germline V gene has CDR1 SGHTA and CDR2 FQGTGA. The CDR3 is CASSLDNGYTF. The CDR3 DNA is TGTGCCAGCAGCTTAGATAATGGCTACACCTTC. The whole variable domain, filled in from reference TRBV7-3 and TRBJ1-2, reads GAGVSQTPSNKVTEKGKYVELRCDPISGHTALYWYRQSLGQGPEFLIYFQGTGAADDSGLPNDRFFAVRPEGSVSTLKIQRTERGDSAVYLCASSLDNGYTFGSGTRLTVV.

This clonotype was found a few times. The rearrangement uses TRBV29-1 and TRBJ1-2; 12 bases are a match to TRBD1. Germline V gene data show CDR1 as SQVTM and CDR2 as ANQGSEA. The CDR3 sequence is 13 residues long. The V segment lost 4 bases and the J segment 8 bases; nucleotides outside the gene matches: 5. Written as DNA, the CDR3 is TGCAGCGTTGGGGGACAGGGGGCTTTAGGCTACACCTTC. Protein product: CSVGGQGALGYTF.

The CDR3, as DNA: TGTGCCAGCAGCTTAGCGGGGACAGGAGTGAACACTGAAGCTTTCTTT. This encodes CASSLAGTGVNTEAFF. J is TRBJ1-1 and V is TRBV7-6; TRBD1 aligns across 8 bases. This CDR3 comprises 16 residues. Germline CDR1 and CDR2: SGHVS and FNYEAQ. V gave up 0 bases and J gave up 0 bases; unmatched junction bases: 3.

The V call is TRBV7-3, the J call TRBJ2-5, with TRBD1 matching 7 bases. The germline gives CDR1 SGHTA, CDR2 FQGTGA. The CDR3 length is 16 residues. Unmatched junction bases numbered 9, after V lost 3 bases and J lost 2 bases. This chain's CDR3 is CASSLYGTDKQETQYF. In DNA, the CDR3 is TGTGCCAGCAGCTTGTATGGGACAGACAAACAAGAGACCCAGTACTTC.

This clonotype was counted at least ten times. The genes are TRBV7-2 and TRBJ1-4; D gene unclear. Looked up from germline, CDR1 is SGHTA and CDR2 is FQGNSA. V lost 1 base to trimming and J lost 7 bases, with 7 bases between them. This CDR3 is built from 13 residues. CDR3 sequence (DNA): TGTGCCAGCAGCTTAGGCAGAGGTGAAAAACTGTTTTTT. Encoded protein: CASSLGRGEKLFF.

This clonotype was found many times. In nucleotides, the CDR3 is TGTGCCAGCAGCTCGACGACAGGGAAGAACTATGGCTACACCTTC. It is translated as CASSSTTGKNYGYTF. The rearrangement joins TRBV14 to TRBJ1-2; 7 bases map to TRBD1. This CDR3 comprises 15 residues. CDR1 and CDR2 from the germline V gene are SGHDN and FVKESK. Trimming removed 5 bases from V and 2 bases from J; junction bases left unmatched: 8.

This clonotype occurred a few times. This CDR3 reads CASSLDGSGNTIYF. CDR3 DNA sequence: TGTGCCAGCAGCTTGGATGGGTCTGGAAACACCATATATTTT. The chain joins TRBV7-9 to TRBJ1-3, with D unclear. Germline V CDR1 and CDR2: SEHNR, FQNEAQ (reference sequence). The CDR3 contains 14 residues. Trimming stripped 3 bases from V and 1 base from J, with 7 bases between. Drawing the rest from reference TRBV7-9 and TRBJ1-3, the complete variable domain is DTGVSQNPRHKITKRGQNVTFRCDPISEHNRLYWYRQTLGQGPEFLTYFQNEAQLEKSRLLSDRFSAERPKGSFSTLEIQRTEQGDSAMYLCASSLDGSGNTIYFGEGSWLTVV.